The rows below give T cell receptor beta chains drawn from one sample of a study of Ad26.COV2.S vaccination and SARS-CoV-2 variants. Here immunoSEQ multiplex PCR was the method, and the copy in TCRdb shows in-frame clones only, minus some. Of about 94,000 clones listed, 82% were seen once; the top ten hold 16%. This specimen consisted of peripheral blood, obtained after recovery from COVID-19. The origin of the receptors is a human donor who had recovered from COVID-19. Both conserved end residues are part of each CDR3. Each record gives: D gene, clone size, J gene, V gene, CDR3 protein, CDR3 DNA. A D gene is named only where the DNA matches it firmly. A clone size is listed for some rows: how often the clone was seen (once, few, many), or a class if it is expanded.

D: .; size: .; J: TRBJ2-6; V: TRBV5-4; CDR3: CASKGGVPSGANVLTF; DNA: TGTGCCAGCAAGGGGGGCGTCCCCTCTGGGGCCAACGTCCTGACTTTC
D: .; size: .; J: TRBJ1-3; V: TRBV18; CDR3: CASSPIPGLFGNTIYF; DNA: TGTGCCAGCTCACCAATCCCCGGACTTTTTGGAAACACCATATATTTT
D: TRBD1; size: .; J: TRBJ2-1; V: TRBV19; CDR3: CASSETGVNEQFF; DNA: TGTGCCAGTAGCGAGACAGGGGTCAATGAGCAGTTCTTC
D: TRBD1; size: .; J: TRBJ1-1; V: TRBV10-3; CDR3: CAIRPGQENTEAFF; DNA: TGTGCCATCAGACCCGGACAGGAGAACACTGAAGCTTTCTTT
D: .; size: .; J: TRBJ1-4; V: TRBV5-8; CDR3: CASSRSSESRGTNEKLFF; DNA: TGTGCCAGCAGCCGCTCCTCAGAATCCAGGGGAACTAATGAAAAACTGTTTTTT
D: .; size: few; J: TRBJ2-1; V: TRBV5-1; CDR3: CASSLGTQSSYNEQFF; DNA: TGCGCCAGCAGCTTGGGGACTCAATCATCCTACAATGAGCAGTTCTTC
D: .; size: .; J: TRBJ1-2; V: TRBV6-5; CDR3: CASSFNTEDGYTF; DNA: TGTGCCAGCAGCTTCAATACAGAGGATGGCTACACCTTC
D: .; size: .; J: TRBJ1-4; V: TRBV28; CDR3: CATEKKTGFNEKLFF; DNA: TGTGCCACCGAAAAGAAGACAGGATTTAATGAAAAACTGTTTTTT
D: .; size: .; J: TRBJ1-5; V: TRBV2; CDR3: CASSGAGDNQPQHF; DNA: TGTGCCAGCAGTGGAGCAGGCGATAATCAGCCCCAGCATTTT
D: .; size: once; J: TRBJ2-3; V: TRBV7-8; CDR3: CASSLSDTQYF; DNA: TGTGCCAGCAGCCTTTCCGATACGCAGTATTTT
D: TRBD1; size: .; J: TRBJ2-7; V: TRBV11-1; CDR3: CASSARTGGYEQYF; DNA: TGTGCCAGCAGCGCGCGGACAGGGGGCTACGAGCAGTACTTC
D: TRBD2; size: .; J: TRBJ2-2; V: TRBV7-2; CDR3: CASSLQREGLGGELFF; DNA: TGTGCCAGCAGCTTACAGCGGGAGGGCCTCGGCGGGGAGCTGTTTTTT
D: TRBD2; size: .; J: TRBJ2-2; V: TRBV28; CDR3: CASRIETVPFLAGVAGELFF; DNA: TGTGCCAGCAGAATAGAGACAGTACCCTTTCTAGCGGGAGTGGCCGGGGAGCTGTTTTTT
D: .; size: .; J: TRBJ1-3; V: TRBV15; CDR3: CATSRVSVLAGNTIYF; DNA: TGTGCCACCAGCAGAGTTTCAGTGTTAGCTGGAAACACCATATATTTT
D: .; size: .; J: TRBJ2-1; V: TRBV7-2; CDR3: CASSLGRGLVSYNEQFF; DNA: TGTGCCAGCAGCTTAGGTCGTGGGCTAGTCTCCTACAATGAGCAGTTCTTC
D: .; size: .; J: TRBJ1-1; V: TRBV29-1; CDR3: CSAPTGPTEAFF; DNA: TGCAGCGCACCCACAGGACCAACTGAAGCTTTCTTT
D: .; size: .; J: TRBJ2-1; V: TRBV27; CDR3: CASSSLGSYNEQFF; DNA: TGTGCCAGCAGTTCGTTAGGTTCCTACAATGAGCAGTTCTTC
D: .; size: .; J: TRBJ1-2; V: TRBV4-3; CDR3: CASSQVEGRGYTF; DNA: TGCGCCAGCAGCCAAGTAGAAGGGCGGGGCTACACCTTC
D: .; size: .; J: TRBJ1-3; V: TRBV5-1; CDR3: CASSSTGNSGNTIYF; DNA: TGCGCCAGCAGCTCCACGGGAAACTCTGGAAACACCATATATTTT
D: TRBD2; size: .; J: TRBJ2-3; V: TRBV7-3; CDR3: CASSFGLAANTDTQYF; DNA: TGTGCCAGCAGCTTCGGACTAGCGGCGAACACAGATACGCAGTATTTT
D: TRBD1; size: few; J: TRBJ1-5; V: TRBV28; CDR3: CASSERQGGNQPQHF; DNA: TGTGCCAGCAGTGAACGTCAGGGGGGCAATCAGCCCCAGCATTTT
D: .; size: many; J: TRBJ1-5; V: TRBV5-3; CDR3: CVSFKSWERGGSNQPQHF; DNA: TGTGTCTCATTTAAATCTTGGGAGCGGGGAGGTAGCAATCAGCCCCAGCATTTT
D: TRBD2; size: .; J: TRBJ2-2; V: TRBV5-4; CDR3: CASSLRLAGGIGELFF; DNA: TGTGCCAGCAGCTTGAGACTAGCGGGAGGCATTGGGGAGCTGTTTTTT
D: .; size: .; J: TRBJ1-2; V: TRBV28; CDR3: CASSLTGQAYGYTF; DNA: TGTGCCAGCAGTTTAACAGGGCAGGCCTATGGCTACACCTTC
D: TRBD2; size: .; J: TRBJ2-5; V: TRBV28; CDR3: CASSFMISGRAGETQYF; DNA: TGTGCCAGCAGTTTTATGATTAGCGGGAGGGCCGGAGAGACCCAGTACTTC
D: .; size: .; J: TRBJ2-5; V: TRBV7-8; CDR3: CASSLEGWGSQAPPETQYF; DNA: TGTGCCAGCAGCTTAGAGGGTTGGGGGAGTCAGGCGCCCCCAGAGACCCAGTACTTC
D: .; size: .; J: TRBJ1-2; V: TRBV28; CDR3: CASSFQGILYGYTF; DNA: TGTGCCAGCAGTTTCCAGGGCATCCTCTATGGCTACACCTTC
D: .; size: .; J: TRBJ2-7; V: TRBV6-6; CDR3: CASSYSDGGLEF; DNA: TGTGCCAGCAGTTATAGCGACGGTGGTCTAGAATTC
D: TRBD1; size: .; J: TRBJ2-2; V: TRBV19; CDR3: CASSISRDRVRELFF; DNA: TGTGCCAGTAGTATCTCGCGGGACAGGGTTAGGGAGCTGTTTTTT
D: .; size: .; J: TRBJ2-1; V: TRBV5-4; CDR3: CASLDVGANEQFF; DNA: TGTGCCAGCTTGGACGTCGGGGCCAATGAGCAGTTCTTC
D: TRBD2; size: .; J: TRBJ2-7; V: TRBV7-2; CDR3: CASSQLAGGRSYEQYF; DNA: TGTGCCAGCAGCCAACTTGCGGGGGGACGCTCCTACGAGCAGTACTTC
D: .; size: .; J: TRBJ2-5; V: TRBV5-6; CDR3: CASSAWRTVSKETQYF; DNA: TGTGCCAGCAGCGCTTGGCGGACAGTTTCAAAAGAGACCCAGTACTTC
D: .; size: .; J: TRBJ2-7; V: TRBV6-4; CDR3: CASSDAGLITYEQYF; DNA: TGTGCCAGCAGTGACGCCGGACTGATCACCTACGAGCAGTACTTC
D: TRBD2; size: .; J: TRBJ2-5; V: TRBV6-2/TRBV6-3; CDR3: CASSYSLLAGGGETQYF; DNA: TGTGCCAGCAGTTACTCGTTGTTAGCGGGAGGTGGAGAGACCCAGTACTTC
D: TRBD2; size: .; J: TRBJ2-7; V: TRBV11-2; CDR3: CASSSAGGGYEQYF; DNA: TGTGCCAGCAGTTCAGCGGGAGGAGGCTACGAGCAGTACTTC
D: .; size: .; J: TRBJ2-7; V: TRBV2; CDR3: CASRQGIGYEQYF; DNA: TGTGCCAGCAGACAGGGTATTGGTTACGAGCAGTACTTC
D: TRBD2; size: .; J: TRBJ2-1; V: TRBV14; CDR3: CASSPNPFGRADNEQFF; DNA: TGTGCCAGCAGCCCCAACCCCTTCGGGAGGGCCGATAATGAGCAGTTCTTC
D: .; size: once; J: TRBJ1-2; V: TRBV3-1/TRBV3-2; CDR3: CASSLGQPPRRGGYTF; DNA: TGTGCCAGCAGCCTCGGACAGCCGCCAAGAAGGGGAGGCTACACCTTC
D: .; size: .; J: TRBJ2-1; V: TRBV12-3/TRBV12-4; CDR3: CASSFLFYEQFF; DNA: TGTGCCAGCAGTTTCTTGTTCTATGAGCAGTTCTTC
D: .; size: .; J: TRBJ2-2; V: TRBV7-9; CDR3: CASSHHRYRANTGELFF; DNA: TGTGCCAGCAGCCATCACAGGTACCGCGCGAACACCGGGGAGCTGTTTTTT
D: .; size: .; J: TRBJ2-5; V: TRBV14; CDR3: CASSLRDFQETQYF; DNA: TGTGCCAGCAGCCTTCGGGACTTCCAAGAGACCCAGTACTTC
D: .; size: .; J: TRBJ2-7; V: TRBV9; CDR3: CASSVGPGDTYEQYF; DNA: TGTGCCAGCAGCGTAGGGCCAGGAGATACCTACGAGCAGTACTTC
D: .; size: .; J: TRBJ2-7; V: TRBV7-2; CDR3: CASTESQGGEQYF; DNA: TGTGCCAGCACCGAGAGCCAAGGTGGCGAGCAGTACTTC
D: .; size: once; J: TRBJ1-5; V: TRBV28; CDR3: CASSLTYQPQHF; DNA: TGTGCCAGCAGTTTAACCTATCAGCCCCAGCATTTT
D: .; size: once; J: TRBJ1-3; V: TRBV6-4; CDR3: CASSHSGGSSGNTIYF; DNA: TGTGCCAGCAGTCATAGCGGGGGTTCCTCTGGAAACACCATATATTTT
D: .; size: .; J: TRBJ1-4; V: TRBV4-2; CDR3: CASSLLARTNEKLFF; DNA: TGTGCCAGCAGCCTACTAGCCAGGACTAATGAAAAACTGTTTTTT
D: TRBD2; size: .; J: TRBJ2-1; V: TRBV9; CDR3: CASSAGTSGKGYNEQFF; DNA: TGTGCCAGCAGCGCTGGGACTAGCGGGAAAGGATACAATGAGCAGTTCTTC
D: TRBD1; size: .; J: TRBJ1-3; V: TRBV12-3/TRBV12-4; CDR3: CASGTGSGNTIYF; DNA: TGTGCCAGCGGGACAGGGTCAGGAAACACCATATATTTT
D: .; size: .; J: TRBJ1-2; V: TRBV19; CDR3: CASSISSGNGYTF; DNA: TGTGCCAGTAGTATTTCTAGTGGTAATGGCTACACCTTC
D: .; size: once; J: TRBJ2-1; V: TRBV9; CDR3: CASSVVLDGAYNEQFF; DNA: TGTGCCAGCAGCGTAGTCCTCGACGGCGCCTACAATGAGCAGTTCTTC
D: TRBD1; size: .; J: TRBJ2-2; V: TRBV6-2/TRBV6-3; CDR3: CASSWNRGESTGELFF; DNA: TGTGCCAGCAGTTGGAACAGGGGAGAGAGCACCGGGGAGCTGTTTTTT
D: .; size: .; J: TRBJ1-1; V: TRBV6-2/TRBV6-3; CDR3: CASSPQASEAFF; DNA: TGTGCCAGCAGCCCACAGGCGTCTGAAGCTTTCTTT
D: .; size: .; J: TRBJ2-7; V: TRBV9; CDR3: CASSGGPRPYEQYF; DNA: TGTGCCAGCAGCGGGGGACCACGCCCCTACGAGCAGTACTTC
D: .; size: .; J: TRBJ1-1; V: TRBV28; CDR3: CASRVQRNTEAFF; DNA: TGTGCCAGCAGGGTACAGAGGAACACTGAAGCTTTCTTT
D: .; size: .; J: TRBJ1-1; V: TRBV15; CDR3: CATSRVEGVGTEAFF; DNA: TGTGCCACCAGCAGAGTTGAGGGGGTCGGGACTGAAGCTTTCTTT